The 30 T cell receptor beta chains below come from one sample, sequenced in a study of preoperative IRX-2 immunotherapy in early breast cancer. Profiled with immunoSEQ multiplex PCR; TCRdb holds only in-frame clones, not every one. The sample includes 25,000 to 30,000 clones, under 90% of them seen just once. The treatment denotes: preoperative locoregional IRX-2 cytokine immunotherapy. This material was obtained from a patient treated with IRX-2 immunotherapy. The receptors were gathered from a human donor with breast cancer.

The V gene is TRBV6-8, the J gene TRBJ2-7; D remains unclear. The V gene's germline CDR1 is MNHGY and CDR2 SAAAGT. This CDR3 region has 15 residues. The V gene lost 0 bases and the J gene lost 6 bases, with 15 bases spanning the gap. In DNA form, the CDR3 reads TGTGCCAGCAGTTACTCGGCTGCCTTCGGCCCCGAGCAGTACTTC. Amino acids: CASSYSAAFGPEQYF.

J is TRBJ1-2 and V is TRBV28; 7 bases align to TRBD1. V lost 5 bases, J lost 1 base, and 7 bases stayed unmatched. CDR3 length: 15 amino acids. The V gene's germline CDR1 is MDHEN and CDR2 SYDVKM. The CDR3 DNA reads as TGTGCCAGCAGTGCTACCGGGACAGATAACTATGGCTACACCTTC. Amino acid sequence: CASSATGTDNYGYTF.

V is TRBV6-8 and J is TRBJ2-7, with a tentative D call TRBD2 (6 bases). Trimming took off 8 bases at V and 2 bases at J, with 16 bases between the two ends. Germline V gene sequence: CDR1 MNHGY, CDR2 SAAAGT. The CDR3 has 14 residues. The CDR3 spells CASAERDSTYEQYF. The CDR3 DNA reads TGTGCCAGCGCTGAACGGGACTCTACCTACGAGCAGTACTTC.

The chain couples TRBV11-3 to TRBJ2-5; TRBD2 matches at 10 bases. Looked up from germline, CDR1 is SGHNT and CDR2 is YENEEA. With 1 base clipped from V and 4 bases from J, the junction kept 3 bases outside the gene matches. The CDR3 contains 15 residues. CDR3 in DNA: TGTGCCAGCAGCTTAGTGACTAGCGGGTTAGAGACCCAGTACTTC. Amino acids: CASSLVTSGLETQYF.

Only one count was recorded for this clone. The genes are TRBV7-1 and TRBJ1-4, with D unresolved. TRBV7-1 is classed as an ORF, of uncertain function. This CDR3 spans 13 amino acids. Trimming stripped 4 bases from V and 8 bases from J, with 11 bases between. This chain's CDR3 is CASSWRVEEKLFF. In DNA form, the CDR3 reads TGTGCCAGCAGCTGGCGGGTCGAAGAAAAACTGTTTTTT.

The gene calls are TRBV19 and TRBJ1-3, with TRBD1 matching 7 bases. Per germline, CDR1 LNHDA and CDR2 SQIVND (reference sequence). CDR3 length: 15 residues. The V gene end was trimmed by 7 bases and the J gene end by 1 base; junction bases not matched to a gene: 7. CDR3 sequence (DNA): TGTGCCAGTACTTGGGACAGAGAGTCTGGAAACACCATATATTTT. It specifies CASTWDRESGNTIYF.

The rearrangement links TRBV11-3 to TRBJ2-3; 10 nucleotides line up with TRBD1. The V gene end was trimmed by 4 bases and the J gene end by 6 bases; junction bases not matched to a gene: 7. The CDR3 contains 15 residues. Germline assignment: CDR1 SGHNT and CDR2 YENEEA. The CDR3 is CASSSTGGAGDTQYF. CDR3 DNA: TGTGCCAGCAGCTCGACAGGGGGCGCCGGGGATACGCAGTATTTT. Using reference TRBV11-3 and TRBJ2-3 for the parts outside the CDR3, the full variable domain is EAGVVQSPRYKIIEKKQPVAFWCNPISGHNTLYWYLQNLGQGPELLIRYENEEAVDDSQLPKDRFSAERLKGVDSTLKIQPAELGDSAVYLCASSSTGGAGDTQYFGPGTRLTVL.

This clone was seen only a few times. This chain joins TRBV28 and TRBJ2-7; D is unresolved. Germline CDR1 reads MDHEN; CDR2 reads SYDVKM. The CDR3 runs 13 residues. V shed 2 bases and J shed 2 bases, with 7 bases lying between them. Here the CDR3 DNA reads TGTGCCAGCAGTTTACAGGCTACCTACGAGCAGTACTTC. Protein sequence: CASSLQATYEQYF.

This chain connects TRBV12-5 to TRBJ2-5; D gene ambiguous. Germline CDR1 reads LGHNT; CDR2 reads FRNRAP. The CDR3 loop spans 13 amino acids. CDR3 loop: CATDPKGAETQYF. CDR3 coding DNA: TGTGCCACGGACCCTAAGGGCGCGGAGACCCAGTACTTC.

CDR3 loop: CASSPYGTSPRDEQFF. CDR3 nucleotides: TGTGCCAGCAGCCCCTATGGGACTAGCCCACGAGATGAGCAGTTCTTC. The genes are TRBV11-3 and TRBJ2-1, with 9 bases identical to TRBD2. The CDR3 runs 16 residues. The V gene end was trimmed by 5 bases and the J gene end by 8 bases; junction bases not matched to a gene: 13. Germline V gene sequence: CDR1 SGHNT, CDR2 YENEEA.

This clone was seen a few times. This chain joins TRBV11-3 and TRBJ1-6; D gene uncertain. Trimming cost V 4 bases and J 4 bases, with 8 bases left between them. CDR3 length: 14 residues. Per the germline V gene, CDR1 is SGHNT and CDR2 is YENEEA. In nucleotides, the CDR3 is TGTGCCAGCAGCTCCCCCGGGTATAATTCACCCCTCCACTTT. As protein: CASSSPGYNSPLHF.

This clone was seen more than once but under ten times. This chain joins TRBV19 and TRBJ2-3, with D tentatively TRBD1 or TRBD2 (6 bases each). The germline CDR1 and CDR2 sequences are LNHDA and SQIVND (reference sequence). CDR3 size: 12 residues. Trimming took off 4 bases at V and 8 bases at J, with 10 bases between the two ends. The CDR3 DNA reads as TGTGCCAGTAGTACGGGGGCGGGTACGCAGTATTTT. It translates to CASSTGAGTQYF.

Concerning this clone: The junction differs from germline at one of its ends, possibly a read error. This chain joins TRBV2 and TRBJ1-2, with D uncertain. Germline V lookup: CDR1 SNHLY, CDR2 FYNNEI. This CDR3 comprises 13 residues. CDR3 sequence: CASSEAGEGGYIF. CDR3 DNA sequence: TGTGCCAGCAGTGAAGCTGGAGAGGGTGGCTACATCTTC.

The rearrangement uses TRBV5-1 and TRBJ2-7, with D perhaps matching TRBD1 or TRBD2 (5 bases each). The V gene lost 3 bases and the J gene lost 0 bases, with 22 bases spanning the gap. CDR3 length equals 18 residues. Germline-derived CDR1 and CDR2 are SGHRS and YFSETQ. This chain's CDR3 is CASSSPQPGDGPSYEQYF. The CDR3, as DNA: TGCGCCAGCAGCTCGCCTCAACCCGGGGACGGACCCTCCTACGAGCAGTACTTC. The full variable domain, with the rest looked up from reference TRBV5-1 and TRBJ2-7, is KAGVTQTPRYLIKTRGQQVTLSCSPISGHRSVSWYQQTPGQGLQFLFEYFSETQRNKGNFPGRFSGRQFSNSRSEMNVSTLELGDSALYLCASSSPQPGDGPSYEQYFGPGTRLTVT.

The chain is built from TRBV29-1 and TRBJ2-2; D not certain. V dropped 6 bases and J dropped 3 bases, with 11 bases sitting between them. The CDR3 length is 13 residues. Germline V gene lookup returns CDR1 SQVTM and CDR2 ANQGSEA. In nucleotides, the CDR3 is TGCAGCGTATACTGGCTGGACACCGGGGAGCTGTTTTTT. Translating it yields CSVYWLDTGELFF.

The CDR3 sequence: CASSISYRTDTQYF. DNA of the CDR3: TGTGCCAGTAGTATATCATACCGCACAGATACGCAGTATTTT. This chain connects TRBV19 to TRBJ2-3; D call uncertain. The germline V and J ends were trimmed by 2 bases and 1 base, with 7 bases remaining between them. The CDR3 consists of 14 residues. Germline assignment: CDR1 LNHDA and CDR2 SQIVND (reference sequence).

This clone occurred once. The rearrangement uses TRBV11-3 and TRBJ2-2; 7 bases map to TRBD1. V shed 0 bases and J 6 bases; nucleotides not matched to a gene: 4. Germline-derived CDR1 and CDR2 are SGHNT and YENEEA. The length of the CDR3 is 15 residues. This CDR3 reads CASSLEGTASGELFF. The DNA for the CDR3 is TGTGCCAGCAGCTTAGAAGGGACAGCGTCCGGGGAGCTGTTTTTT.

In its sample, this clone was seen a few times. The CDR3 nucleotides are TGTGCCAGTAGTGGCGCCCACAATCAGCCCCAGCATTTT. Protein product: CASSGAHNQPQHF. The J gene is TRBJ1-5, the V gene TRBV19; D is unclear. The CDR3 covers 13 residues. Germline assignment: CDR1 LNHDA and CDR2 SQIVND (reference sequence). V was pared by 5 bases and J by 3 bases, with 8 bases between.

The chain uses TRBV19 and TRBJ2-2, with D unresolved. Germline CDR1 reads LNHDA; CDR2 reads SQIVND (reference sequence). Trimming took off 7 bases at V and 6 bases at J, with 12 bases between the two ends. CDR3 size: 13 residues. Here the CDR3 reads CASNTGGSGELFF. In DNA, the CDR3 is TGTGCCAGTAACACGGGCGGATCCGGGGAGCTGTTTTTT.

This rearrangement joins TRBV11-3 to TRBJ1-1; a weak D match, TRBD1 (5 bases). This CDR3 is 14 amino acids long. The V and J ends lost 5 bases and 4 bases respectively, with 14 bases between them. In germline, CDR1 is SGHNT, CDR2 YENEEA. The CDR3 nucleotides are TGTGCCAGCAGCCTGACGGGGGTCGGCACTGAAGCTTTCTTT. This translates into CASSLTGVGTEAFF.

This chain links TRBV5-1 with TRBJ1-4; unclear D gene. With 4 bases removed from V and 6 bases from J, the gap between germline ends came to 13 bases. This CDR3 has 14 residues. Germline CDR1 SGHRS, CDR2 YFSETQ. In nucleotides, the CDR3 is TGCGCCAGCAGCCCGGCGGGAGATGATGAAAAACTGTTTTTT. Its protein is CASSPAGDDEKLFF.

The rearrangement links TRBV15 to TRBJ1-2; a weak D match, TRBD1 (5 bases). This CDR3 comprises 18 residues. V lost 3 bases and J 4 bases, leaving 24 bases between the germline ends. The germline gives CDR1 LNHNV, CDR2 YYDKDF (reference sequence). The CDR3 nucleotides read TGTGCCACCAGCAGTGGGGCCGGGAGAACCGTAGGACCCTATGGCTACACCTTC. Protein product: CATSSGAGRTVGPYGYTF.

The CDR3, as DNA: TGTGCCAGCAGTGCAAGAACACGGACAACTAATGAAAAACTGTTTTTT. Encoded protein: CASSARTRTTNEKLFF. The gene calls are TRBV6-8 and TRBJ1-4; D remains unclear. The germline CDR1 and CDR2 sequences are MNHGY and SAAAGT. V lost 5 bases to trimming and J lost 0 bases, with 13 bases between them. The CDR3 contains 16 residues.

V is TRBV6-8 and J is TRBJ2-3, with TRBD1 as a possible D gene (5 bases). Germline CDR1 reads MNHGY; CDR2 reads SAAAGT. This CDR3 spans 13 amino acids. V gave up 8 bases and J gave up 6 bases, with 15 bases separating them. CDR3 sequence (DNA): TGTGCCAGCGCCAGGGTGGGGATGGATACGCAGTATTTT. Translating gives CASARVGMDTQYF.

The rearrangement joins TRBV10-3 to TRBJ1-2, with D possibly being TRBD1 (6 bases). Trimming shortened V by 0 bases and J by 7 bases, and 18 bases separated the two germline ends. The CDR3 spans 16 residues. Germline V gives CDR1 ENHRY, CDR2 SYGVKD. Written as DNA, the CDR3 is TGTGCCATCAGTGAGTCGGTATCCAGGGGAGGGAGTGGCTACACCTTC. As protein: CAISESVSRGGSGYTF.

The CDR3 protein is CASSQDTGVGSYNEQFF. The CDR3 nucleotides are TGCGCCAGCAGCCAGGATACAGGGGTAGGATCCTACAATGAGCAGTTCTTC. This chain uses TRBV1 with TRBJ2-1; TRBD1 reflects the table's D call only, with no check against the DNA. TRBV1 is flagged as a pseudogene. CDR3 length: 17 residues.

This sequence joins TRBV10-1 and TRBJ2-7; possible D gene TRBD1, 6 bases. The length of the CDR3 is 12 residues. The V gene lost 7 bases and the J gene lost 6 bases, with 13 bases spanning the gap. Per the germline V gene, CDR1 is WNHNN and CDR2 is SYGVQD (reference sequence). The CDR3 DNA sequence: TGCGCCAGCAACGGTCCACAGGGCGAGCAGTACTTC. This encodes CASNGPQGEQYF.

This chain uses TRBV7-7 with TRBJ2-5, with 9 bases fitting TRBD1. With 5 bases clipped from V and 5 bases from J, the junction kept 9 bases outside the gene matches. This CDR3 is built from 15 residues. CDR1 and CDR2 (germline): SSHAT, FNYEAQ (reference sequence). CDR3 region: CASSPGTGIGETQYF. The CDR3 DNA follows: TGTGCCAGCAGCCCCGGGACAGGGATAGGGGAGACCCAGTACTTC.

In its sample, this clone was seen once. The CDR3 DNA follows: TGTGCCAGCAGCACACAGGGGGAACCTAGCACAGATACGCAGTATTTT. Residues: CASSTQGEPSTDTQYF. This chain uses TRBV11-3 with TRBJ2-3, with 8 bases that match TRBD1. Per germline, CDR1 SGHNT and CDR2 YENEEA. The V segment lost 5 bases and the J segment 0 bases; nucleotides outside the gene matches: 7. The CDR3 totals 16 residues. The full variable domain, completed using reference TRBV11-3 and TRBJ2-3, is EAGVVQSPRYKIIEKKQPVAFWCNPISGHNTLYWYLQNLGQGPELLIRYENEEAVDDSQLPKDRFSAERLKGVDSTLKIQPAELGDSAVYLCASSTQGEPSTDTQYFGPGTRLTVL.

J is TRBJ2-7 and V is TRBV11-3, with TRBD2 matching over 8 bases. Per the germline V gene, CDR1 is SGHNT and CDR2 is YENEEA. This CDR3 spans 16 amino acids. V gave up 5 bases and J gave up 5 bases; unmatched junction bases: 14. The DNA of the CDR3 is TGTGCCAGCAGCCCCCCGGGAGCAGCGGGAGCCCACGAGCAGTACTTC. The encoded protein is CASSPPGAAGAHEQYF.